These 32 T cell receptor beta chains were all obtained from the same sample, sequenced in a study of shared clonotypes between healthy human individuals (dated by TCRdb to about 2020). The method was the immunoSEQ multiplex PCR assay. Imported from immuneACCESS, the table was reduced by TCRdb to in-frame sequences with V and J called. These copies leave out some clones; in studies compared against another copy, an unresolved V gene accounts for under half, and the cause of the remainder is not known. The sample records around 600,000 clones, roughly 97% of which are singletons. The ten largest make up 0.057% of the sample. Sequencing input: naive CD4+ T cells sorted from blood. The cell subset or site label, read with the paper, signifies: CD45RA+ positively selected. The receptors were gathered from a young woman in good health.

The CDR3 DNA reads as TGTGCCAGCAGTTATGACAGGGGGGCTCGTGGCTACACCTTC. Its translation: CASSYDRGARGYTF. V is TRBV7-9 and J is TRBJ1-2, with TRBD1 matching over 9 bases. J was trimmed by 7 bases and V by 6 bases; bases with no gene match: 9. CDR1 is SEHNR, CDR2 FQNEAQ, per germline (reference sequence). The CDR3 runs to 14 residues.

The chain carries TRBV2 and TRBJ2-1, with 8 bases that match TRBD2. CDR3 length equals 15 residues. V lost 11 bases and J lost 4; bases outside the gene matches: 13. Germline V lookup: CDR1 SNHLY, CDR2 FYNNEI. In DNA, the CDR3 is TGTGCCGGGGAAGGGTGGCGGGAGGCGTACAATGAGCAGTTCTTC. Its protein is CAGEGWREAYNEQFF.

Only one count was recorded for this clone. The chain combines TRBV27 with TRBJ2-7, with TRBD1 as a possible D gene (6 bases). Trimming stripped 1 base from V and 2 bases from J, with 12 bases between. This CDR3 is 15 amino acids long. From germline, CDR1 is MNHEY and CDR2 SMNVEV (reference sequence). The CDR3 here is CASSLLSAGAYEQYF. In DNA, the CDR3 is TGTGCCAGCAGTTTATTGTCGGCAGGGGCCTACGAGCAGTACTTC.

Only one count was recorded for this clone. The CDR3 region is CASSLGVGEAFF. CDR3 DNA sequence: TGCGCCAGCAGCTTGGGGGTCGGAGAAGCTTTCTTT. This sequence joins TRBV5-1 and TRBJ1-1; D is undetermined. The CDR3 is made up of 12 amino acids. Between the trimmed V and J ends, which lost 0 bases and 8 bases, there was a span of 8 bases. Germline V gene sequence: CDR1 SGHRS, CDR2 YFSETQ. Full variable domain (rest looked up from reference TRBV5-1 and TRBJ1-1): KAGVTQTPRYLIKTRGQQVTLSCSPISGHRSVSWYQQTPGQGLQFLFEYFSETQRNKGNFPGRFSGRQFSNSRSEMNVSTLELGDSALYLCASSLGVGEAFFGQGTRLTVV.

V is TRBV28 and J is TRBJ1-5, with D possibly matching TRBD1 (5 bases). This CDR3 contains 12 residues. Trimming cost V 7 bases and J 9 bases, with 13 bases left between them. Germline V gene data show CDR1 as MDHEN and CDR2 as SYDVKM. The CDR3 here is CASTGGSGPQHF. Here the CDR3 DNA reads TGTGCCAGCACCGGGGGTAGCGGGCCCCAGCATTTT.

The chain is built from TRBV7-3 and TRBJ2-1; TRBD2 matches at 13 bases. This CDR3 has 14 amino acids. The trim removed 4 bases at V and 12 bases at J, leaving 6 bases unmatched. The germline V gene has CDR1 SGHTA and CDR2 FQGTGA. The DNA of the CDR3 is TGTGCCAGCAGCTCGGGACTAGCGGGACCCCGGCAGTTCTTC. It is translated as CASSSGLAGPRQFF.

This clone was detected only a few times. The chain carries TRBV18 and TRBJ2-7, with D possibly TRBD2 on 5 matching bases. V shed 0 bases and J shed 5 bases, with 8 bases lying between them. The CDR3 loop spans 13 amino acids. Germline V gene lookup returns CDR1 KGHSH and CDR2 LQKENI. This CDR3 reads CASSPPGVNEQYF. CDR3 bases: TGTGCCAGCTCACCACCGGGAGTGAACGAGCAGTACTTC.

The genes are TRBV4-1 and TRBJ2-7; D is uncertain. Looked up from germline, CDR1 is MGHRA and CDR2 is YSYEKL. The V end lost 0 bases, the J end lost 2 bases, and 11 bases lay between the germline ends. The CDR3 is 15 amino acids. The CDR3 DNA reads as TGCGCCAGCAGCCAAGAATCTGGAGTGGCCTACGAGCAGTACTTC. It encodes CASSQESGVAYEQYF.

The chain is built from TRBV6-6 and TRBJ2-7; a possible D gene is TRBD2 (5 bases). CDR3 length: 16 residues. The V and J ends lost 5 bases and 7 bases respectively, with 24 bases between them. Germline CDR1 reads MNHNY; CDR2 reads SVGAGI (reference sequence). The CDR3 reads CASSTHLKGEVGEQYF. CDR3 DNA: TGTGCCAGCAGTACTCATCTGAAGGGAGAGGTGGGGGAGCAGTACTTC.

The CDR3 spells CSVLRFGTGHNEQFF. CDR3 bases: TGCAGCGTCCTAAGATTTGGGACAGGACACAATGAGCAGTTCTTC. This rearrangement joins TRBV29-1 to TRBJ2-1; TRBD1 matches at 8 bases. The germline gives CDR1 SQVTM, CDR2 ANQGSEA. V trimming: 6 bases; J trimming: 5 bases; junction bases outside the gene matches: 12. This CDR3 spans 15 amino acids.

The genes are TRBV28 and TRBJ1-3; no clear D. The germline gives CDR1 MDHEN, CDR2 SYDVKM. V shed 3 bases and J shed 6 bases, with 3 bases lying between them. The CDR3 is made up of 11 amino acids. The CDR3 spells CASSFVNTIYF. In nucleotides, the CDR3 is TGTGCCAGCAGTTTCGTAAACACCATATATTTT.

The chain joins TRBV19 to TRBJ1-3; D possibly corresponds to TRBD1 (6 bases). The CDR3 sequence is 13 residues long. CDR1 is LNHDA, CDR2 SQIVND, per germline (reference sequence). Trimming removed 8 bases at V and 0 bases at J, with 8 bases between. CDR3 loop: CASAGASGNTIYF. The CDR3 region has the DNA TGTGCCAGTGCAGGGGCCTCTGGAAACACCATATATTTT. Full variable domain (rest looked up from reference TRBV19 and TRBJ1-3): DGGITQSPKYLFRKEGQNVTLSCEQNLNHDAMYWYRQDPGQGLRLIYYSQIVNDFQKGDIAEGYSVSREKKESFPLTVTSAQKNPTAFYLCASAGASGNTIYFGEGSWLTVV.

This rearrangement joins TRBV15 to TRBJ2-5, with D unresolved. This CDR3 region has 14 residues. V was trimmed by 3 bases and J by 7 bases, leaving 15 bases between them. Germline CDR1 and CDR2: LNHNV and YYDKDF (reference sequence). The chain's CDR3 is CATSRDRAGATQYF. The CDR3 DNA is TGTGCCACCAGCAGGGACCGAGCCGGAGCGACCCAGTACTTC.

The chain couples TRBV5-8 to TRBJ2-1; TRBD2 matches 10 bases. Germline lookup yields CDR1 SGHTS and CDR2 YDEGEE. After removal of 4 bases from V and 5 bases from J, the junction contained 15 bases not matched to a gene. The CDR3 is 18 residues long. CDR3 bases: TGTGCCAGCAGCCACGCCCTGGGGCTAGCGGGAGAGGACAATGAGCAGTTCTTC. Its protein is CASSHALGLAGEDNEQFF.

The chain combines TRBV7-2 with TRBJ2-2; D gene unclear. V shed 2 bases and J shed 6 bases, with 4 bases lying between them. This CDR3 is 12 amino acids long. Germline CDR1 and CDR2: SGHTA and FQGNSA. The CDR3 region has the DNA TGTGCCAGCAGCTTAAGCTCCGGGGAGCTGTTTTTT. This translates into CASSLSSGELFF.

The chain couples TRBV28 to TRBJ2-7; 7 nucleotides agree with TRBD1. Germline V lookup: CDR1 MDHEN, CDR2 SYDVKM. The CDR3 runs to 16 residues. V was clipped by 6 bases and J by 0 bases; unmatched bases: 11. This CDR3 reads CASRQSGTANSYEQYF. The CDR3, as DNA: TGTGCCAGCAGACAATCCGGGACAGCCAACTCCTACGAGCAGTACTTC.

This chain connects TRBV19 to TRBJ1-1, with 8 bases fitting TRBD1. The V gene end was trimmed by 10 bases and the J gene end by 9 bases; junction bases not matched to a gene: 7. The CDR3 spans 11 residues. CDR1 is LNHDA, CDR2 SQIVND, per germline (reference sequence). The CDR3 sequence is CATDRDRQAFF. As DNA, the CDR3 is TGTGCCACCGACCGGGACAGGCAAGCTTTCTTT.

V usage is TRBV11-2 and J usage is TRBJ2-5, with a tentative D call TRBD2 (6 bases). The J call may be mistaken, given a closer DNA end match to TRBJ2-7. From germline, CDR1 is SGHAT and CDR2 FQNNGV. The CDR3 consists of 14 residues. DNA of the CDR3: TGTGCCAGCAGCAGATCCGGGGGTACCTACGAGCAGTACTTC. Its protein product is CASSRSGGTYEQYF.

V and J are TRBV6-1 and TRBJ2-1; 13 bases are a match to TRBD2. The CDR3 extends over 14 amino acids. The germline CDR1 and CDR2 sequences are MNHNS and SASEGT. The junction had 5 bases not matched to a gene; V was cut back by 6 bases and J by 9 bases. The DNA of the CDR3 is TGTGCCAGCAGGGGACTAGCGGGATATTCTGAGCAGTTCTTC. Protein product: CASRGLAGYSEQFF.

The V and J genes are TRBV4-2 and TRBJ2-2; TRBD2 aligns across 11 bases. Germline CDR1 and CDR2: LGHNA and YNFKEQ. The trim removed 9 bases at V and 2 bases at J, leaving 14 bases unmatched. The CDR3 is made up of 18 amino acids. DNA for the CDR3: TGTGCCAGTAACCGGGAATCTCGACTAGCGGGAAACACCGGGGAGCTGTTTTTT. Its translation: CASNRESRLAGNTGELFF.

The genes are TRBV5-8 and TRBJ2-3; D may be TRBD2 (5 bases). The CDR3 contains 14 residues. V gave up 2 bases and J gave up 6 bases, with 13 bases separating them. Germline-derived CDR1 and CDR2 are SGHTS and YDEGEE. The chain's CDR3 is CASSFRGPRDTQYF. In DNA form, the CDR3 reads TGTGCCAGCAGCTTCCGAGGGCCCCGGGATACGCAGTATTTT.

In regard to this clone: The same CDR3 also results from other DNA sequences found in this sample. The rearrangement links TRBV19 to TRBJ1-1; 10 bases agree with TRBD1. V shed 4 bases, J shed 5 bases, and the junction held 1 base outside the gene matches. CDR3 length equals 13 residues. Germline CDR1 LNHDA, CDR2 SQIVND (reference sequence). The CDR3 coding sequence is TGTGCCAGTAGTAAGGACAGGGGGACTGAAGCTTTCTTT. Translating gives CASSKDRGTEAFF.

This clone was detected a few times. The CDR3 nucleotides read TGTGCCAGTGTCTACTCCCTCACACTGAACACCGGGGAGCTGTTTTTT. It specifies CASVYSLTLNTGELFF. The chain carries TRBV19 and TRBJ2-2; D remains ambiguous. The ends were cut back, 8 bases at V and 1 base at J, with 17 bases in the middle. The CDR3 totals 16 residues. CDR1 LNHDA and CDR2 SQIVND come from the germline V gene (reference sequence).

The genes are TRBV29-1 and TRBJ2-3; TRBD1 aligns across 7 bases. The CDR3 has 14 residues. Germline V gene lookup returns CDR1 SQVTM and CDR2 ANQGSEA. The J segment lost 2 bases and the V segment lost 6 bases, leaving 8 bases of the junction unmatched. The DNA of the CDR3 is TGCAGCGTGACGGACAGGCCCCTCACAGATACGCAGTATTTT. This encodes CSVTDRPLTDTQYF.

The chain links TRBV28 to TRBJ1-2, with D uncertain. Looked up from germline, CDR1 is MDHEN and CDR2 is SYDVKM. This CDR3 spans 14 amino acids. V lost 11 bases and J lost 7, with 23 bases in between. CDR3 sequence reads: CASVAGQLRGGYTF. In nucleotides, the CDR3 is TGTGCCTCGGTGGCGGGCCAACTCCGGGGTGGCTACACCTTC.

J is TRBJ2-7 and V is TRBV5-1; D uncertain. CDR3 length: 14 residues. Trimming stripped 4 bases from V and 2 bases from J, with 13 bases between. Germline V gene data show CDR1 as SGHRS and CDR2 as YFSETQ. The chain's CDR3 is CASSIDGPPYEQYF. In DNA, the CDR3 is TGCGCCAGCAGCATTGACGGACCACCCTACGAGCAGTACTTC.

This chain links TRBV20-1 with TRBJ2-4; D not resolved. CDR3 length: 11 amino acids. The V gene lost 5 bases and the J gene lost 9 bases, with 11 bases spanning the gap. CDR1 and CDR2 from the germline V gene are DFQATT and SNEGSKA (reference sequence). The CDR3 loop is CSAGPGVIQYF. CDR3 bases: TGCAGTGCTGGGCCGGGTGTCATTCAGTACTTC.

The chain couples TRBV13 to TRBJ2-7, with 7 nucleotides matching TRBD2. Germline V gene sequence: CDR1 PRHDT, CDR2 FYEKMQ (reference sequence). V was clipped by 0 bases and J by 2 bases; unmatched bases: 13. CDR3 size: 18 residues. The CDR3, as DNA: TGTGCCAGCAGCTTAGGCTTTGGGGTTGGCGGGAGAACCTACGAGCAGTACTTC. The encoded protein is CASSLGFGVGGRTYEQYF.

The J gene is TRBJ2-7, the V gene TRBV11-2; 7 bases fit TRBD2. The CDR3 totals 18 residues. The trim removed 1 base at V and 2 bases at J, leaving 14 bases unmatched. Germline CDR1 SGHAT, CDR2 FQNNGV. In DNA, the CDR3 is TGTGCCAGCAGCTTAGTGCGGGACTATCCGCGCTCTACCTACGAGCAGTACTTC. It translates to CASSLVRDYPRSTYEQYF.

J is TRBJ2-1 and V is TRBV11-2; D perhaps matches TRBD2 (7 bases). The CDR3 extends over 15 amino acids. V was cut by 4 bases and J by 7 bases, with 17 bases left in between. Germline V gives CDR1 SGHAT, CDR2 FQNNGV. CDR3 loop: CASSYTSVTGNEQFF. CDR3 bases: TGTGCCAGCAGCTACACTAGCGTCACAGGGAATGAGCAGTTCTTC.

This chain links TRBV5-1 with TRBJ2-7, with a weak D call TRBD2 (6 bases). Trimming removed 1 base at V and 2 bases at J, with 10 bases between. CDR3 size: 14 residues. Per the germline V gene, CDR1 is SGHRS and CDR2 is YFSETQ. The CDR3 protein is CASSLLRGTYEQYF. The CDR3 DNA reads as TGCGCCAGCAGCTTGCTTCGCGGGACCTACGAGCAGTACTTC.

V is TRBV28 and J is TRBJ2-7; D not certain. V was trimmed by 3 bases and J by 6 bases, leaving 15 bases between them. Germline V gene lookup returns CDR1 MDHEN and CDR2 SYDVKM. CDR3 size: 14 residues. CDR3 loop: CASSFGPSRPEQYF. The CDR3 region has the DNA TGTGCCAGCAGTTTTGGCCCTTCCCGGCCCGAGCAGTACTTC.